Below, 5 T cell receptor beta chains from the same sample are listed, as sequenced in a study of T cells after yellow fever vaccination. TCRdb redid the calling of the 5' RACE reads with MiXCR, one entry per CDR3 protein. The table shows under 500,000 distinct CDR3 sequences, with over 15% occurring only once. The source was PBMCs, collected before the yellow fever booster vaccination. The receptor source for this set is a man aged 18 to 29 who received the YFV17D yellow fever vaccine.

V and J are TRBV7-2 and TRBJ2-1; D uncertain. With 4 bases removed from V and 0 bases from J, the gap between germline ends came to 10 bases. This CDR3 has 15 amino acids. Germline CDR1 is SGHTA and CDR2 is FQGNSA. The CDR3 protein is CASSSNSSSYNEQFF. CDR3 coding DNA: TGTGCCAGCAGCTCCAACTCGAGCTCCTACAATGAGCAGTTCTTC. Filled out from reference TRBV7-2 and TRBJ2-1, the complete variable domain reads GAGVSQSPSNKVTEKGKDVELRCDPISGHTALYWYRQSLGQGLEFLIYFQGNSAPDKSGLPSDRFSAERTGGSVSTLTIQRTQQEDSAVYLCASSSNSSSYNEQFFGPGTRLTVL.

This chain joins TRBV7-9 and TRBJ2-3; 8 positions match TRBD2. The germline CDR1 and CDR2 sequences are SEHNR and FQNEAQ (reference sequence). Germline trimming cut 4 bases from V and 2 bases from J; bases unmatched to any gene: 11. This CDR3 contains 17 residues. The CDR3 sequence is CASSSRGRGGYTDTQYF. The CDR3 DNA is TGTGCCAGCAGCTCCCGGGGGCGCGGGGGGTACACAGATACGCAGTATTTT.

This clonotype was seen more than once but under ten times. The chain carries TRBV7-9 and TRBJ2-5; TRBD2 matches 12 bases. This CDR3 has 16 residues. The J segment lost 2 bases and the V segment lost 5 bases, leaving 6 bases of the junction unmatched. Germline loops: CDR1 SEHNR, CDR2 FQNEAQ (reference sequence). CDR3 nucleotide sequence: TGTGCCAGCAGCCAGAGACTAGCGGGGGAACAAGAGACCCAGTACTTC. Protein: CASSQRLAGEQETQYF.

This clonotype was counted only a few times. This chain joins TRBV7-2 and TRBJ1-4; D might be TRBD1 (5 bases). V was shortened by 1 base and J by 7 bases, with 13 bases between the two germline ends. The CDR3 extends over 15 amino acids. The V gene's germline CDR1 is SGHTA and CDR2 FQGNSA. The CDR3 protein is CASSLDGREGEKLFF. As DNA, the CDR3 is TGTGCCAGCAGCTTAGATGGCAGGGAGGGTGAAAAACTGTTTTTT.

This chain joins TRBV20-1 and TRBJ1-1; D gene uncertain. The length of the CDR3 is 12 residues. V was pared by 5 bases and J by 6 bases, with 13 bases between. Germline values: CDR1 DFQATT, CDR2 SNEGSKA (reference sequence). The CDR3 DNA reads as TGCAGTGCTCAGCCCAGTTTTTCTGAAGCTTTCTTT. Translation gives CSAQPSFSEAFF.